This TCR beta chain was identified during a study of blood T cell repertoires in COVID-19. About the research overall: The United States, Italy and Spain were the sources of the acute and convalescent COVID-19 samples.

This clone was observed a few times. Using immunoSEQ multiplex PCR, the repertoire was profiled, and TCRdb retains in-frame clones only, with some absent. The table shows about 86,000 clones, with 87% occurring only once. The ends were cut back, 4 bases at V and 10 bases at J, with 17 bases in the middle. The CDR3 is 15 amino acids. Germline V gives CDR1 SGHVS, CDR2 FQNEAQ. The sample consisted of peripheral blood. This rearrangement joins TRBV7-8 to TRBJ1-6, with a possible D match to TRBD1 (5 bases). This TCR derives from a human donor in a cohort sampled during active COVID-19. CDR3 residues: CASSWVGRGESPLHF. CDR3 coding DNA: TGTGCCAGCAGCTGGGTGGGGCGGGGGGAATCACCCCTCCACTTT.